This TCR beta chain originates from a study of blood T cells in healthy people across ages. The use of a sample-barcoded 5' primer and a J-beta primer mix characterized a second PCR of roughly 7 to 11 cycles. TCRdb processed the 5' RACE reads anew with MiXCR; each CDR3 protein has one entry. Of approximately 600,000 distinct CDR3 sequences detected, around three fifths appear once; the ten largest clones hold about two fifths. Notes on the study in general: Older age went with lower TCR beta diversity per million T cells, in a roughly linear way. Compared with aged donors, long-lived donors showed fewer expanded clones, suggesting selection.

Donors were systemically healthy Caucasian individuals from Russia aged roughly 6 to 100 years. Every donor gave roughly 9.6 milliliters of peripheral blood. Notes on this clonotype: Antigen unknown.

Trimming left V 0 bases short and J 1 base short, with 9 bases between. Germline lookup yields CDR1 SEHNR and CDR2 FQNEAQ (reference sequence). The CDR3 spans 15 residues. This sequence originates from a man aged 55 to 70 in good health. The sequencing input was blood. The V and J genes are TRBV7-9 and TRBJ2-5; D ambiguous. As DNA, the CDR3 is TGTGCCAGCAGCTTAGCGCTCAGCAGCCAAGAGACCCAGTACTTC. Residues: CASSLALSSQETQYF.